This TCR beta chain was sequenced for a study of metastatic and nonmetastatic thyroid tumors. The CDR3 has 13 residues. The germline gives CDR1 DFQATT, CDR2 SNEGSKA (reference sequence). Trimming took 5 bases from V and 3 from J; bases not matched to a gene: 6. TCRdb re-called the PCR reads with MiXCR. The data contain about 22,000 clones, less than 45% of them seen just once; the ten biggest clones take up approximately 22%. All patients were treatment-naive before thyroid surgery. J is TRBJ1-1 and V is TRBV20-1; 7 bases line up with TRBD1. Sequenced input: blood. This clonotype was sampled from a male donor with papillary thyroid cancer or a benign thyroid nodule (not recorded which). Some clones in this sample may be carry-over from other donors' samples. CDR3: CSASTGMHTEAFF. The CDR3 bases are TGCAGTGCTTCGACAGGGATGCACACTGAAGCTTTCTTT.